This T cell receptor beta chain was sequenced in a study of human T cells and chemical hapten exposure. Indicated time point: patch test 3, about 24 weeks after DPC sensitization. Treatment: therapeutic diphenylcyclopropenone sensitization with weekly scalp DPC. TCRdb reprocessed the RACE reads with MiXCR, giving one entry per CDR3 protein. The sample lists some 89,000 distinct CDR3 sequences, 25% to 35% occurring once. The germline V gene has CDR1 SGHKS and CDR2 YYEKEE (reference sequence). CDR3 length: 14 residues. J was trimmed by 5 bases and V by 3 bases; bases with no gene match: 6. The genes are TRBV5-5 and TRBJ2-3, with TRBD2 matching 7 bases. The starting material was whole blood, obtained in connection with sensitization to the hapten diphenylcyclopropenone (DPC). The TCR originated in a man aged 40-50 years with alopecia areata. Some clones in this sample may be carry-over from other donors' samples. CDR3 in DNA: TGTGCCAGCAGCTCGGACGGGGGGAGAGATACGCAGTATTTT. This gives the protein CASSSDGGRDTQYF.